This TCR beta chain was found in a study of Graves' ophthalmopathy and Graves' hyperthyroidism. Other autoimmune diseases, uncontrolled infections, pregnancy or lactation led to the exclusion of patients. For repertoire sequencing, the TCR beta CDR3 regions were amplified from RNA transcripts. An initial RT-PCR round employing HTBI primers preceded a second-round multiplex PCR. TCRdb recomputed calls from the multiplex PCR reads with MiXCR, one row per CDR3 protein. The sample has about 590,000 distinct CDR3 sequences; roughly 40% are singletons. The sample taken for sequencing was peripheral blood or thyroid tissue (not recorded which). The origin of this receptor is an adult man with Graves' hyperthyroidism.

The CDR3 nucleotides read TGCAGTGCTAGAGATGAGGGGAACTTCTTAAGCAATCAGCCCCAGCATTTT. Its protein is CSARDEGNFLSNQPQHF. The V call is TRBV20-1, the J call TRBJ1-5, with a tentative D call TRBD1 (5 bases). Trimming cost V 0 bases and J 1 base, with 16 bases left between them. Germline CDR1 is DFQATT and CDR2 is SNEGSKA (reference sequence). The CDR3 loop spans 17 amino acids.